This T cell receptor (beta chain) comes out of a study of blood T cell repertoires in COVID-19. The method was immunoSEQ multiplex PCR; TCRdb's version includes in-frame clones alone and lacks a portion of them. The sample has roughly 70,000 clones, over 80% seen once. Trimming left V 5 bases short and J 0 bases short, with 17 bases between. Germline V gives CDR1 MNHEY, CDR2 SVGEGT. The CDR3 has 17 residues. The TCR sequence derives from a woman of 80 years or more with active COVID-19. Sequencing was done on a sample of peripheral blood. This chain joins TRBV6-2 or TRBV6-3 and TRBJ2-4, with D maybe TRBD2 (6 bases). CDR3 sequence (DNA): TGTGCCAGCAGTCCCGGGCCGGGGGTACTAGCCAAAAACATTCAGTACTTC. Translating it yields CASSPGPGVLAKNIQYF.